Each of the 13 T cell receptor beta chains below was sequenced from the same sample in a study of T cells in Graves' hyperthyroidism and ophthalmopathy. The CDR3 regions of TCR beta were amplified from RNA transcripts. The TCR CDR3 first-round RT-PCR relied on the HTBI primer set. TCRdb independently ran MiXCR on the multiplex PCR reads; one entry per CDR3 protein. The sample records roughly 96,000 distinct CDR3 sequences, over 50% being singletons. Sequencing was carried out using blood. These receptors were obtained from a woman between 40 and 50 years old with Graves' hyperthyroidism.

For this clonotype: An end of the junction does not agree with germline; a read error may underlie this. The chain is built from TRBV4-3 and TRBJ2-6; 10 positions agree with TRBD1. CDR3 size: 18 residues. Per the germline V gene, CDR1 is LGHNA and CDR2 is YSLEER. DNA of the CDR3: TGCGCCAGCAGTCACTGGACAGGGGGATTCACTGGGGCCAACGTCCCGACTTTC. Protein sequence: CASSHWTGGFTGANVPTF.

As for this clonotype: A junction end diverges from the germline sequence, so it may reflect a read error. V gene TRBV7-3 combines with J gene TRBJ1-1; D not resolved. The CDR3 runs to 13 residues. Germline V CDR1 and CDR2: SGHTA, FQGTGA. This CDR3 is CAGSKQVNTEAFF. The CDR3 coding sequence is TGTGCCGGCAGCAAGCAGGTGAACACTGAAGCCTTCTTT. The entire variable domain, with the rest obtained from reference TRBV7-3 and TRBJ1-1, is as follows: GAGVSQTPSNKVTEKGKYVELRCDPISGHTALYWYRQSLGQGPEFLIYFQGTGAADDSGLPNDRFFAVRPEGSVSTLKIQRTERGDSAVYLCAGSKQVNTEAFFGQGTRLTVV.

This clonotype was observed once. The chain has TRBV10-1 and TRBJ1-2; 7 bases map to TRBD1. V was pared by 2 bases and J by 4 bases, with 7 bases of the junction left unmatched. CDR3 size: 15 residues. Germline V gene data show CDR1 as WNHNN and CDR2 as SYGVQD (reference sequence). CDR3 protein: CASSEINRGGYGYTF. Here the CDR3 DNA reads TGCGCCAGCAGTGAGATAAACAGGGGAGGCTATGGCTACACCTTC.

The chain is built from TRBV29-1 and TRBJ1-2; 8 bases match TRBD1. The length of the CDR3 is 13 residues. After removal of 6 bases from V and 5 bases from J, the junction contained 8 bases not matched to a gene. CDR1 and CDR2 from the germline V gene are SQVTM and ANQGSEA. The CDR3, as DNA: TGCAGCGTAGGAACAGGGGGAAGTTATGGCTACACCTTC. This codes for CSVGTGGSYGYTF.

Here the CDR3 reads CATRGRESTNYGELFF. CDR3 DNA: TGTGCCACCAGAGGGAGGGAGTCTACGAACTATGGGGAGCTGTTTTTT. The V gene is TRBV19, the J gene TRBJ2-2; 7 nucleotides align to TRBD2. Per germline, CDR1 LNHDA and CDR2 SQIVND (reference sequence). The ends lost 10 bases at V and 8 bases at J; junction bases unmatched: 19. The CDR3 totals 16 residues.

This clonotype came up a few times. The chain employs TRBV2 and TRBJ1-4, with 7 bases aligning to TRBD1. Germline loops: CDR1 SNHLY, CDR2 FYNNEI. The CDR3 is made up of 15 amino acids. The J segment lost 8 bases and the V segment lost 0 bases, leaving 6 bases of the junction unmatched. Here the CDR3 DNA reads TGTGCCAGCAGTGAAGCGCCCGACAGGGAGGAAAAACTGTTTTTT. Its translation is CASSEAPDREEKLFF.

This clonotype showed up many times. The chain joins TRBV7-8 to TRBJ1-5, with TRBD1 matching over 7 bases. Germline V lookup: CDR1 SGHVS, CDR2 FQNEAQ. Trimming took 5 bases from V and 7 from J; bases not matched to a gene: 11. The length of the CDR3 is 15 residues. CDR3 nucleotides: TGTGCCAGCAGCGTACGACAGGGCCGAGAGCAGCCCCAGCATTTT. It is translated as CASSVRQGREQPQHF. Complete variable domain (other parts from reference TRBV7-8 and TRBJ1-5): GAGVSQSPRYKVAKRGQDVALRCDPISGHVSLFWYQQALGQGPEFLTYFQNEAQLDKSGLPSDRFFAERPEGSVSTLKIQRTQQEDSAVYLCASSVRQGREQPQHFGDGTRLSIL.

This chain uses TRBV20-1 with TRBJ2-7, with TRBD2 matching over 12 bases. In germline, CDR1 is DFQATT, CDR2 SNEGSKA (reference sequence). V shed 2 bases and J 3 bases; nucleotides not matched to a gene: 5. This CDR3 spans 15 amino acids. The CDR3 reads CSARRLAGVDYEQYF. The CDR3 region has the DNA TGCAGTGCTAGAAGACTAGCGGGAGTTGACTACGAGCAGTACTTC.

Of note for this clonotype: One junction end disagrees with the germline gene, perhaps due to a read error. V gene TRBV7-2 combines with J gene TRBJ2-7; 7 nucleotides agree with TRBD1. This CDR3 has 14 amino acids. Germline V gives CDR1 SGHTA, CDR2 FQGNSA. The CDR3 bases are TGTGCCGGCAGGGATGGGACAGCCACCTACAAGCAGTACTTC. Translation: CAGRDGTATYKQYF.

This clonotype was counted at least ten times. The chain uses TRBV9 and TRBJ2-7; 8 nucleotides line up with TRBD2. J lost 2 bases, V lost 4 bases, and 8 bases had no gene match. The germline gives CDR1 SGDLS, CDR2 YYNGEE. The CDR3 covers 15 residues. As DNA, the CDR3 is TGTGCCAGCAGCATCGGGGGGGGAATTACCTACGAGCAGTACTTC. Translating it yields CASSIGGGITYEQYF. Based on the CDR3 plus reference TRBV9 and TRBJ2-7, the full variable domain is DSGVTQTPKHLITATGQRVTLRCSPRSGDLSVYWYQQSLDQGLQFLIQYYNGEERAKGNILERFSAQQFPDLHSELNLSSLELGDSALYFCASSIGGGITYEQYFGPGTRLTVT.

This chain uses TRBV5-1 with TRBJ2-3, with D maybe TRBD1 (5 bases). This CDR3 contains 16 residues. V dropped 2 bases and J dropped 2 bases, with 15 bases sitting between them. Germline CDR1 is SGHRS and CDR2 is YFSETQ. CDR3 in DNA: TGCGCCAGCAGCTTCGGAGTAGGGGTCCTCACAGATACGCAGTATTTT. It yields the protein CASSFGVGVLTDTQYF.

Many counts were recorded for this clonotype. The CDR3 sequence: CASSFFLNSPLHF. The CDR3 DNA follows: TGTGCCAGCAGCTTTTTCCTGAATTCACCCCTCCACTTT. The chain recombines TRBV7-9 with TRBJ1-6; D uncertain. Trimming removed 3 bases at V and 7 bases at J, with 7 bases between. Germline CDR1 and CDR2: SEHNR and FQNEAQ (reference sequence). The CDR3 spans 13 residues.

This clonotype was counted many times. The chain links TRBV29-1 to TRBJ1-1, with D perhaps matching TRBD1 (5 bases). The V end lost 7 bases, the J end lost 1 base, and 16 bases lay between the germline ends. The length of the CDR3 is 14 residues. Germline V gene lookup returns CDR1 SQVTM and CDR2 ANQGSEA. CDR3 in DNA: TGCAGCGGATCCGGGGCCAGGTCGAACACTGAAGCTTTCTTT. Protein: CSGSGARSNTEAFF. The full variable domain, its missing parts supplied by reference TRBV29-1 and TRBJ1-1, is SAVISQKPSRDICQRGTSLTIQCQVDSQVTMMFWYRQQPGQSLTLIATANQGSEATYESGFVIDKFPISRPNLTFSTLTVSNMSPEDSSIYLCSGSGARSNTEAFFGQGTRLTVV.